This is a list of T cell receptor beta chains from one sample in a study of CD8 T cells in ankylosing spondylitis. From the 5' RACE reads, TCRdb called clonotypes with MiXCR, one entry per CDR3 protein. The sample contains 300,000 to 400,000 distinct CDR3 sequences, about 22% of which appear only once. The specimen sequenced was blood, either unsorted or a sorted T cell fraction (not recorded which). All receptors derive from a male donor with ankylosing spondylitis. CDR3s include the opening cysteine and the closing phenylalanine or tryptophan. The order of the fields is V gene, D gene, clone size, J gene, CDR3 length, CDR3 protein, CDR3 DNA. The D gene is left open where the match is weak. Part of the rows lack a size; the others show once, few, many or a class for expanded clones.

TRBV5-1	TRBD1	few	TRBJ1-5	14	CASSPGQGTQPQHF	TGCGCCAGCAGCCCCGGACAGGGAACTCAGCCCCAGCATTTT
TRBV18	TRBD1	.	TRBJ1-6	15	CASSPEGQSNSPLHF	TGTGCCAGCTCACCTGAGGGACAGAGTAATTCACCCCTCCACTTT
TRBV6-1	TRBD2	.	TRBJ2-7	13	CASRGGSGYEQYF	TGTGCCAGCAGAGGCGGGAGTGGATACGAGCAGTACTTC
TRBV5-1	TRBD1	.	TRBJ2-7	15	CASSVGQGVGYEQYF	TGCGCCAGCAGCGTGGGACAGGGGGTCGGCTACGAGCAGTACTTC
TRBV7-3	TRBD2	.	TRBJ2-1	16	CASSLLSRTSFSEQFF	TGTGCCAGCAGCTTACTTTCCCGGACTAGCTTTAGTGAGCAGTTCTTC
TRBV20-1	TRBD2	few	TRBJ2-7	15	CSARNGRAFSYEQYF	TGCAGTGCTAGGAACGGGAGGGCCTTTTCCTACGAGCAGTACTTC
TRBV27	TRBD1	.	TRBJ1-1	14	CATRTGRLNSEAFF	TGTGCCACCCGGACAGGGAGGTTGAACTCTGAAGCTTTCTTT
TRBV5-5	.	.	TRBJ1-1	13	CASSFGPETEAFF	TGTGCCAGCAGCTTCGGTCCAGAAACTGAAGCTTTCTTT
TRBV20-1	TRBD1	.	TRBJ1-2	15	CSARDTGGNGYGYTF	TGCAGTGCTAGAGATACAGGGGGGAATGGCTATGGCTACACCTTC
TRBV4-3	.	many	TRBJ2-7	14	CASSQDRVAYEQYF	TGCGCCAGCAGCCAAGATAGGGTTGCCTACGAGCAGTACTTC
TRBV28	.	few	TRBJ2-7	13	CASSFPATYEQYF	TGTGCCAGCAGTTTCCCAGCGACCTACGAGCAGTACTTC
TRBV20-1	.	.	TRBJ2-1	14	CSATRRPPGNEQFF	TGCAGTGCAACGCGCAGGCCCCCGGGGAATGAGCAGTTCTTC
TRBV3-1	.	few	TRBJ1-1	12	CASSQADTEAFF	TGTGCCAGCAGCCAAGCAGACACTGAAGCTTTCTTT
TRBV27	.	few	TRBJ1-6	13	CASSWGANSPLHF	TGTGCCAGCAGTTGGGGGGCTAATTCACCCCTCCACTTT
TRBV20-1	TRBD2	.	TRBJ2-3	17	CSARDGGLVTRADTQYF	TGCAGTGCTAGAGATGGGGGACTAGTGACTAGAGCAGATACGCAGTATTTT
TRBV28	.	.	TRBJ1-5	17	CASSLAGGAGSNQPQHF	TGTGCCAGCAGTTTGGCGGGGGGCGCAGGGAGCAATCAGCCCCAGCATTTT
TRBV6-1	.	.	TRBJ1-2	13	CASSLTKNNGYTF	TGTGCCAGCAGCCTGACAAAAAATAATGGCTACACCTTC
TRBV5-1	.	few	TRBJ2-7	19	CASSLEPNQIPKVPGEQYF	TGCGCCAGCAGCTTGGAACCCAATCAAATCCCCAAGGTGCCTGGAGAGCAGTACTTC
TRBV18	TRBD2	few	TRBJ2-5	15	CASSALAGGQETQYF	TGTGCCAGCTCCGCCTTAGCGGGAGGCCAAGAGACCCAGTACTTC
TRBV6-5	.	.	TRBJ2-5	13	CASSYAGLKTQYF	TGTGCCAGCAGTTATGCAGGACTGAAGACCCAGTACTTC
TRBV15	.	.	TRBJ2-7	13	CATSREREYEQYF	TGTGCCACCAGCAGAGAGAGGGAATACGAGCAGTACTTC
TRBV24-1	.	.	TRBJ1-5	14	CATSDWTVDQPQHF	TGTGCCACCAGTGATTGGACAGTTGATCAGCCCCAGCATTTT
TRBV21-1	.	few	TRBJ2-7	15	CASSKAAHFTYEQYF	TGTGCCAGCAGCAAAGCGGCACACTTTACCTACGAGCAGTACTTC
TRBV5-5	.	few	TRBJ2-1	16	CASALLGATYYNEQFF	TGTGCCAGCGCTTTGTTGGGAGCCACATACTACAATGAGCAGTTCTTC
TRBV10-3	.	.	TRBJ2-7	12	CAISEIGYEQYF	TGTGCCATCAGTGAGATTGGCTACGAGCAGTACTTC
TRBV5-1	.	few	TRBJ2-5	17	CASSFHSVPGVQETQYF	TGCGCCAGCAGCTTCCATAGCGTCCCGGGAGTACAAGAGACCCAGTACTTC
TRBV7-6	.	few	TRBJ2-1	16	CASSPSGAHSYNEQFF	TGTGCCAGCAGCCCCTCCGGGGCGCACTCCTACAATGAGCAGTTCTTC
TRBV7-2	.	.	TRBJ2-7	14	CATSRRDGTYEQYF	TGTGCCACCTCTCGCCGGGACGGCACCTACGAGCAGTACTTC
TRBV7-2	.	many	TRBJ2-1	16	CASSLGGGGPYNEQFF	TGTGCCAGCAGCTTAGGAGGCGGAGGCCCCTACAATGAGCAGTTCTTC
TRBV6-2/TRBV6-3	.	few	TRBJ2-7	14	CASSYSKGSREQYF	TGTGCCAGCAGTTACTCGAAGGGATCCCGCGAGCAGTACTTC
TRBV28	.	.	TRBJ2-7	15	CASREAGQVPYEQYF	TGTGCCAGCAGGGAAGCGGGACAGGTGCCCTACGAGCAGTACTTC
TRBV7-2	.	.	TRBJ1-5	15	CASSPRVTGVQHQHF	TGTGCCAGCAGCCCGAGGGTCACTGGAGTGCAGCACCAGCATTTT
TRBV6-5	.	few	TRBJ1-2	17	CASSYSIGGGAAGGYTF	TGTGCCAGCAGTTACTCGATCGGTGGGGGGGCTGCTGGTGGCTACACCTTC
TRBV6-5	TRBD1	many	TRBJ1-1	19	CASSYSPHLLQGKGTEAFF	TGTGCCAGCAGTTACTCGCCCCATCTCCTACAGGGGAAGGGCACTGAAGCTTTCTTT
TRBV3-1	TRBD2	.	TRBJ2-7	17	CASSQGTSGSISREQYF	TGTGCCAGCAGCCAGGGGACTAGCGGGAGTATTTCGCGCGAGCAGTACTTC
TRBV20-1	.	.	TRBJ2-3	13	CSARRSVWDTQYF	TGCAGTGCTAGGAGGTCGGTATGGGATACGCAGTATTTT
TRBV7-6	.	few	TRBJ2-7	16	CASSPGTGATIYEQYF	TGTGCCAGCAGCCCCGGGACGGGAGCAACAATATACGAGCAGTACTTC
TRBV7-3	.	.	TRBJ2-2	13	CASSQSRGGELFF	TGTGCCAGCAGCCAGAGCCGCGGCGGGGAGCTGTTTTTT
TRBV4-1	TRBD2	.	TRBJ2-1	17	CASSQEPAGGPGNEQFF	TGCGCCAGCAGCCAAGAACCAGCGGGAGGGCCAGGTAATGAGCAGTTCTTC
TRBV20-1	TRBD2	few	TRBJ2-1	16	CSASKISGRTYNEQFF	TGCAGTGCTAGCAAAATTAGCGGGAGAACCTACAATGAGCAGTTCTTC
TRBV28	TRBD2	.	TRBJ2-1	16	CASTSSGLSSYNEQFF	TGTGCCAGCACCTCTAGCGGGTTAAGCTCCTACAATGAGCAGTTCTTC
TRBV6-2/TRBV6-3	.	.	TRBJ2-1	16	CTSTPRDRITYNEQFF	TGTACCAGCACCCCGCGAGACCGAATAACATACAATGAGCAGTTCTTC